The clone carrying this TCR beta chain showed up just a few times. Germline CDR1 and CDR2: GTSNPN and SVGIG (reference sequence). The ends lost 4 bases at V and 4 bases at J; junction bases unmatched: 13. There are 16 residues in the CDR3. Using immunoSEQ multiplex PCR, the repertoire was profiled, and TCRdb retains in-frame clones only, with some absent. The table shows 250,000 to 300,000 clones, with roughly nine tenths occurring only once. The data were taken from a study of blood T cell repertoires in COVID-19. Sequencing was performed on peripheral blood. The V gene is TRBV30, the J gene TRBJ2-1; 7 bases agree with TRBD2. The sequence derives from a woman between 40 and 50 years old who had recovered from COVID-19. This CDR3 is CAWKNRLRGMYNEQFF. The CDR3 DNA reads TGTGCCTGGAAGAACCGCTTGCGGGGGATGTACAATGAGCAGTTCTTC.